These 2 T cell receptor beta chains were all obtained from the same sample, sequenced in a study of blood T cell repertoires in COVID-19. Only in-frame clones appear in the TCRdb table, and some are missing; sequencing was by immunoSEQ multiplex PCR. The sample has a few hundred thousand clones, about 81% seen once; the top ten hold about 10%. Source material: PBMCs or T cells enriched from blood (not recorded which). Receptors originate from a man aged 35-49 years who had recovered from COVID-19.

V is TRBV19 and J is TRBJ1-2; D is unresolved. Germline CDR1 LNHDA, CDR2 SQIVND (reference sequence). The CDR3 is 12 amino acids. Trimming left V 7 bases short and J 7 bases short, with 13 bases between. Here the CDR3 reads CASTQLEGGYTF. CDR3 sequence (DNA): TGTGCCAGTACTCAATTGGAGGGTGGCTACACCTTC.

V gene TRBV3-1 (or the pseudogene TRBV3-2) combines with J gene TRBJ1-3; D is unclear. The CDR3 loop spans 16 amino acids. The germline V and J ends were trimmed by 0 bases and 7 bases, with 16 bases remaining between them. Per the germline V gene, CDR1 is LGHDT and CDR2 is YNNKEL (reference sequence). CDR3 in DNA: TGTGCCAGCAGCCAAGATTTGAGGGCGCGGGGTAACACCATATATTTT. This translates into CASSQDLRARGNTIYF.